This T cell receptor (beta chain) was sequenced in a study of cytomegalovirus exposure and HLA in healthy donors. Findings of the study overall: Analysis performed later found approximately 17,000 TCR beta sequences associated with HLA alleles at 0.05 false discovery rate. Further analysis was carried out later, and it showed several of the most significant clusters appearing linked to common viral pathogens. The study labeled approximately 150 TCR beta chains cytomegalovirus-associated. Across donors, sequencing depth was assumed by presence/absence analyses to be roughly uniform.

The germline V gene encodes CDR1 SGHVS and CDR2 FNYEAQ. The CDR3 has 15 amino acids. V lost 4 bases, J lost 5 bases, and 17 bases lay in between. This clone was counted only a few times. Its antigen remains unknown. Use of 60 Vbeta and 13 Jbeta primers characterized the PCR. Assay used: immunoSEQ multiplex PCR; TCRdb lists only in-frame clones, some missing. This sample yields some 220,000 clones, of which over 70% are seen a single time; roughly 2.6% belongs to the top ten. The chain combines TRBV7-6 with TRBJ2-5; possible D gene TRBD2, 5 bases. Sequencing was performed on PBMCs. This sequence was found in a woman in her sixties in good health and CMV-seropositive. CDR3 coding DNA: TGTGCCAGCAGCTCGATAGCGAGAGCTGGGGAGACCCAGTACTTC. Protein product: CASSSIARAGETQYF.